The 25 T cell receptor beta chains given below trace back to one sample, sequenced in a study of blood T cell repertoires in COVID-19. Libraries were prepared by immunoSEQ multiplex PCR; TCRdb keeps only in-frame clonotypes and omits some of them. This sample carries about 150,000 clones, roughly nine tenths of them seen once, and the ten largest clones take approximately 2.4%. What was sequenced was peripheral blood. These TCRs come from a woman in her 70s with acute or convalescent COVID-19.

The chain uses TRBV6-2 or TRBV6-3 and TRBJ2-1; TRBD1 is a possible D gene (5 bases). Germline V gene lookup returns CDR1 MNHEY and CDR2 SVGEGT. V gave up 6 bases and J gave up 5 bases, with 17 bases separating them. The CDR3 runs to 15 residues. CDR3 in amino acids: CASSSWGRGDNEQFF. The CDR3 nucleotides are TGTGCCAGCAGCTCCTGGGGTAGGGGTGACAATGAGCAGTTCTTC.

The J gene is TRBJ1-1, the V gene TRBV7-8; D gene ambiguous. CDR1 and CDR2 (germline): SGHVS, FQNEAQ. The CDR3 has 14 residues. Trimming removed 1 base from V and 5 bases from J, with 11 bases in between. The CDR3 is CASSLGSLLTEAFF. CDR3 DNA: TGTGCCAGCAGCTTAGGTAGCCTTTTGACTGAAGCTTTCTTT. Combining the CDR3 with reference TRBV7-8 and TRBJ1-1 gives the whole variable domain GAGVSQSPRYKVAKRGQDVALRCDPISGHVSLFWYQQALGQGPEFLTYFQNEAQLDKSGLPSDRFFAERPEGSVSTLKIQRTQQEDSAVYLCASSLGSLLTEAFFGQGTRLTVV.

The chain couples TRBV19 to TRBJ2-2, with 10 bases identical to TRBD1. This CDR3 contains 17 residues. From germline, CDR1 is LNHDA and CDR2 SQIVND (reference sequence). V shed 6 bases and J 6 bases; nucleotides not matched to a gene: 13. The CDR3 sequence: CASRARQGAMGAGELFF. The CDR3 DNA follows: TGTGCCAGTAGGGCCCGACAGGGGGCAATGGGCGCCGGGGAGCTGTTTTTT.

This chain joins TRBV27 and TRBJ1-4; 7 bases agree with TRBD1. Germline-derived CDR1 and CDR2 are MNHEY and SMNVEV (reference sequence). Unmatched junction bases numbered 9, after V lost 0 bases and J lost 8 bases. The CDR3 extends over 16 amino acids. In DNA, the CDR3 is TGTGCCAGCAGTTTATCTCATACAGGGGTGTGGGAAAAACTGTTTTTT. Its translation: CASSLSHTGVWEKLFF.

The chain links TRBV13 to TRBJ2-3; D possibly corresponds to TRBD2 (5 bases). V dropped 5 bases and J dropped 3 bases, with 18 bases sitting between them. The CDR3 consists of 16 residues. The germline V gene encodes CDR1 PRHDT and CDR2 FYEKMQ (reference sequence). The CDR3 region has the DNA TGTGCCAGCAGCCACCGGACTTTTATTCTTACAGATACGCAGTATTTT. Translated, it gives CASSHRTFILTDTQYF.

The rearrangement joins TRBV29-1 to TRBJ2-4, with D possibly matching TRBD1 (5 bases). V was clipped by 4 bases and J by 5 bases, with 9 bases between them. CDR1 and CDR2 (germline): SQVTM, ANQGSEA. CDR3 length: 12 amino acids. The DNA of the CDR3 is TGCAGCGTTGCTACAGGTGAAAACATTCAGTACTTC. Residues: CSVATGENIQYF.

This chain uses TRBV5-8 with TRBJ2-2, with D tentatively TRBD1 (6 bases). Trimming took 1 base from V and 3 from J, leaving 16 bases between them. This CDR3 contains 17 residues. Germline V gene sequence: CDR1 SGHTS, CDR2 YDEGEE. In DNA form, the CDR3 reads TGTGCCAGCAGCTTGTATCTAGCAGGGGATGACACCGGGGAGCTGTTTTTT. It encodes CASSLYLAGDDTGELFF. Complete variable domain (other parts from reference TRBV5-8 and TRBJ2-2): EAGVTQSPTHLIKTRGQQATLRCSPISGHTSVYWYQQALGLGLQFLLWYDEGEERNRGNFPPRFSGRQFPNYSSELNVNALELEDSALYLCASSLYLAGDDTGELFFGEGSRLTVL.

The table lists this clone with a count of one. The chain is built from TRBV6-1 and TRBJ1-4; 7 bases are a match to TRBD1. The CDR3 runs to 17 residues. The germline CDR1 and CDR2 sequences are MNHNS and SASEGT. With 1 base clipped from V and 6 bases from J, the junction kept 11 bases outside the gene matches. The CDR3 nucleotides are TGTGCCAGCAGTGAAGATGGACAGGCTGCGAAGGATGAAAAACTGTTTTTT. This gives the protein CASSEDGQAAKDEKLFF.

The J gene is TRBJ2-3, the V gene TRBV30, with a possible D match to TRBD2 (6 bases). The V end was cut by 0 bases, the J end by 3 bases, with 16 bases between. CDR3 length: 16 residues. Germline V gene sequence: CDR1 GTSNPN, CDR2 SVGIG (reference sequence). The CDR3 sequence: CAWSVLFAGKTDTQYF. The CDR3 coding sequence is TGTGCCTGGAGTGTACTCTTTGCGGGGAAAACAGATACGCAGTATTTT.

This chain uses TRBV29-1 with TRBJ2-4, with D perhaps TRBD1 (6 bases). CDR1 and CDR2 from the germline V gene are SQVTM and ANQGSEA. The V and J ends lost 6 bases and 4 bases respectively, with 16 bases between them. The CDR3 runs to 14 residues. This CDR3 reads CSVVTSGTKNIQYF. The CDR3 DNA sequence: TGCAGCGTCGTAACTTCCGGGACAAAAAACATTCAGTACTTC. Full variable domain (outside the CDR3, taken from reference TRBV29-1 and TRBJ2-4): SAVISQKPSRDICQRGTSLTIQCQVDSQVTMMFWYRQQPGQSLTLIATANQGSEATYESGFVIDKFPISRPNLTFSTLTVSNMSPEDSSIYLCSVVTSGTKNIQYFGAGTRLSVL.

The chain couples TRBV6-5 to TRBJ1-3; D might be TRBD1 (5 bases). Germline-derived CDR1 and CDR2 are MNHEY and SVGAGI. The CDR3 has 14 amino acids. The V and J ends lost 6 bases and 10 bases respectively, with 19 bases between them. The CDR3 DNA sequence: TGTGCCAGCAGCCCGGGACTGAGCTCTATTACCATATATTTT. Protein product: CASSPGLSSITIYF.

This chain uses TRBV24-1 with TRBJ2-6, with D maybe TRBD2 (5 bases). V was shortened by 6 bases and J by 2 bases, with 16 bases between the two germline ends. The V gene's germline CDR1 is KGHDR and CDR2 SFDVKD. CDR3 length: 17 residues. Written as DNA, the CDR3 is TGTGCCACCAGTAAAAACGGACTCGAGGCTGGGGCCAACGTCCTGACTTTC. Amino acids: CATSKNGLEAGANVLTF.

This chain joins TRBV5-1 and TRBJ1-1, with 7 bases fitting TRBD1. CDR3 size: 16 residues. The trim removed 0 bases at V and 1 base at J, leaving 6 bases unmatched. Germline CDR1 and CDR2: SGHRS and YFSETQ. The CDR3 loop is CASSLGGTASNTEAFF. In DNA form, the CDR3 reads TGCGCCAGCAGCTTGGGGGGGACAGCCTCGAACACTGAAGCTTTCTTT.

This chain links TRBV7-8 with TRBJ1-2; D is unclear. Trimming removed 0 bases at V and 5 bases at J, with 10 bases between. CDR1 is SGHVS, CDR2 FQNEAQ, per germline. The CDR3 is 14 amino acids. The CDR3 DNA reads as TGTGCCAGCAGCTTAGCTCGGACGGGATATGGCTACACCTTC. This encodes CASSLARTGYGYTF.

This clone was seen once. The genes are TRBV7-9 and TRBJ1-5; D unresolved. This CDR3 has 13 amino acids. The V and J ends lost 6 bases and 0 bases respectively, with 6 bases between them. CDR1 and CDR2 from the germline V gene are SEHNR and FQNEAQ (reference sequence). This CDR3 is CASSRYSNQPQHF. The DNA of the CDR3 is TGTGCCAGCAGTAGATATAGCAATCAGCCCCAGCATTTT.

This clone appeared a single time. This chain uses TRBV5-1 with TRBJ1-5; TRBD1 matches at 12 bases. V dropped 1 base and J dropped 0; count of bases not matched to a gene: 8. CDR3 length equals 19 residues. Germline CDR1 and CDR2: SGHRS and YFSETQ. CDR3 coding DNA: TGCGCCAGCAGCTTGCCCGGGACAGGGGGCCTATATAGCAATCAGCCCCAGCATTTT. As protein: CASSLPGTGGLYSNQPQHF.

The chain employs TRBV7-8 and TRBJ1-5, with D possibly TRBD1 on 5 matching bases. Germline loops: CDR1 SGHVS, CDR2 FQNEAQ. This CDR3 region has 15 residues. V shed 3 bases and J shed 6 bases, with 15 bases lying between them. CDR3 nucleotide sequence: TGTGCCAGCAGCTTGGTGGGAGGGGTGAGTCAGCCCCAGCATTTT. This sequence encodes CASSLVGGVSQPQHF.

This chain links TRBV5-8 with TRBJ1-2, with D possibly TRBD1 on 5 matching bases. Germline V gene lookup returns CDR1 SGHTS and CDR2 YDEGEE. V lost 0 bases to trimming and J lost 1 base, with 7 bases between them. This CDR3 has 14 residues. CDR3 sequence: CASSLATVNYGYTF. The CDR3, as DNA: TGTGCCAGCAGCTTGGCGACAGTTAACTATGGCTACACCTTC.

The rearrangement links TRBV5-1 to TRBJ2-5; D possibly corresponds to TRBD2 (5 bases). Germline lookup yields CDR1 SGHRS and CDR2 YFSETQ. CDR3 length equals 14 residues. V was pared by 2 bases and J by 3 bases, with 11 bases between. DNA for the CDR3: TGCGCCAGCAGCTTTGGACTGACCGAAGAGACCCAGTACTTC. It encodes CASSFGLTEETQYF.

This clone was counted once. This chain joins TRBV19 and TRBJ1-1; maybe TRBD1 (6 bases). V gave up 3 bases and J gave up 0 bases, with 14 bases separating them. Germline V gives CDR1 LNHDA, CDR2 SQIVND (reference sequence). This CDR3 has 16 residues. The CDR3 nucleotides read TGTGCCAGTAGTATGTGGACAGTGACCATGAACACTGAAGCTTTCTTT. This gives the protein CASSMWTVTMNTEAFF.

The gene calls are TRBV4-2 and TRBJ2-4, with a tentative D call TRBD2 (6 bases). The V gene lost 2 bases and the J gene lost 3 bases, with 11 bases spanning the gap. CDR3 size: 15 residues. CDR1 and CDR2 from the germline V gene are LGHNA and YNFKEQ. CDR3 loop: CASSQSGLDKNIQYF. The CDR3 DNA reads TGTGCCAGCAGCCAATCGGGACTGGACAAAAACATTCAGTACTTC.

The chain has TRBV2 and TRBJ2-1; unclear D gene. V dropped 3 bases and J dropped 0 bases, with 9 bases sitting between them. The CDR3 has 15 amino acids. CDR1 is SNHLY, CDR2 FYNNEI, per germline. The CDR3 region is CASSEQVSSYNEQFF. The DNA of the CDR3 is TGTGCCAGCAGTGAGCAGGTTAGCTCCTACAATGAGCAGTTCTTC.

This chain uses TRBV12-5 with TRBJ1-3, with 9 positions matching TRBD1. Germline CDR1 reads LGHNT; CDR2 reads FRNRAP. V was pared by 6 bases and J by 4 bases, with 22 bases of the junction left unmatched. The CDR3 loop spans 20 amino acids. Here the CDR3 DNA reads TGTGCTAGTGGCAGGTGGTATGGGACAGGGCGACCCTTGGGCGGAAACACCATATATTTT. It encodes CASGRWYGTGRPLGGNTIYF.

The chain recombines TRBV5-6 with TRBJ2-2; D is perhaps TRBD1 (6 bases). V was cut by 5 bases and J by 8 bases, with 13 bases left in between. The CDR3 loop spans 13 amino acids. Germline CDR1 SGHDT, CDR2 YYEEEE. The chain's CDR3 is CASRAFRGGELFF. The CDR3 nucleotides read TGTGCCAGCAGGGCCTTCAGGGGTGGGGAGCTGTTTTTT. The full variable domain, with the rest looked up from reference TRBV5-6 and TRBJ2-2, is DAGVTQSPTHLIKTRGQQVTLRCSPKSGHDTVSWYQQALGQGPQFIFQYYEEEERQRGNFPDRFSGHQFPNYSSELNVNALLLGDSALYLCASRAFRGGELFFGEGSRLTVL.

This clone was detected once. The chain has TRBV12-3 or TRBV12-4 and TRBJ2-7; 7 nucleotides align to TRBD1. This CDR3 region has 13 residues. J gave up 1 base and V 7 bases, and 4 bases lay outside the gene matches. This chain's CDR3 is CASTRDRSYEQYF. Written as DNA, the CDR3 is TGTGCCAGCACTAGGGACAGATCCTACGAGCAGTACTTC.